Below, 21 T cell receptor beta chains from the same sample are listed, as sequenced in a study of molecular identifiers for immune sequencing clone quantification. TCRdb fed the PCR reads into MiXCR, producing one record per CDR3 protein. The sample yields fewer than 100,000 distinct CDR3 sequences, over 20% seen once. Specimen: naive CD8+ T cells from blood, with Jurkat cell RNA spiked in. As for subset: FACS-sorted CD8+CD4-CCR7+CD45RA+ naive T cells. Receptor source: a human donor in good health. Some libraries in this study had Jurkat cell RNA spiked in.

A word on this clonotype: With a much larger clone just one base away, this may be a read error. The CDR3 loop is CASSLGAGLFANDERYF. CDR3 in DNA: TGTGCCAGCAGCTTGGGAGCAGGCCTCTTCGCAAACGACGAGCGGTACTTC. V usage is TRBV5-6 and J usage is TRBJ2-7; D ambiguous. CDR1 is SGHDT, CDR2 YYEEEE, per germline. This CDR3 contains 17 residues.

This clonotype has ten or more counts. The chain couples TRBV4-3 to TRBJ2-7; tentatively, D is TRBD2 (5 bases). The germline V gene encodes CDR1 LGHNA and CDR2 YSLEER. Trimming took off 4 bases at V and 3 bases at J, with 19 bases between the two ends. The length of the CDR3 is 16 residues. This CDR3 reads CASSPTHNGVRYEQYF. The CDR3 region has the DNA TGCGCCAGCAGCCCAACCCACAACGGGGTTCGCTACGAGCAGTACTTC.

This clonotype was counted between two and nine times. The rearrangement uses TRBV7-2 and TRBJ2-1; the D is unclear. The germline V and J ends were trimmed by 5 bases and 6 bases, with 5 bases remaining between them. Germline loops: CDR1 SGHTA, CDR2 FQGNSA. CDR3 length: 11 residues. CDR3 coding DNA: TGTGCCAGCAGCCCCGGCAATGAGCAGTTCTTC. Protein: CASSPGNEQFF.

To note about this clonotype: The junction shows a germline mismatch at one end, possibly a read error. The V gene is TRBV7-9, the J gene TRBJ2-3, with TRBD1 as a possible D gene (5 bases). This CDR3 is 18 amino acids long. Germline CDR1 and CDR2: SEHNR and FQNEAQ (reference sequence). The CDR3 region is CAGSLDPKSPHTTDAQYF. In DNA form, the CDR3 reads TGTGCCGGCAGCTTGGACCCAAAATCCCCTCACACGACAGATGCGCAGTATTTT.

This clonotype was counted a few times. The chain carries TRBV6-2 or TRBV6-3 and TRBJ2-5, with a possible D match to TRBD1 (6 bases). Per germline, CDR1 MNHEY and CDR2 SVGEGT. Deletions cut 5 bases from V and 4 bases from J, with 23 bases between. This CDR3 has 17 residues. The CDR3 protein is CASSPPRAWGRGETQYF. The CDR3, as DNA: TGTGCCAGCAGTCCTCCGAGGGCTTGGGGGCGCGGAGAGACCCAGTACTTC.

The table lists this clonotype with a few counts. The gene calls are TRBV27 and TRBJ2-7; D not resolved. Germline CDR1 reads MNHEY; CDR2 reads SMNVEV (reference sequence). The germline V and J ends were trimmed by 0 bases and 3 bases, with 6 bases remaining between them. The CDR3 loop spans 13 amino acids. This CDR3 is CASSLSADYEQYF. The CDR3 DNA is TGTGCCAGCAGTTTATCAGCCGACTACGAGCAGTACTTC.

This chain connects TRBV19 to TRBJ2-7, with 9 positions matching TRBD1. CDR3 length equals 16 residues. Germline CDR1 LNHDA, CDR2 SQIVND (reference sequence). Trimming took 3 bases from V and 2 from J; bases not matched to a gene: 8. Here the CDR3 DNA reads TGTGCCAGTAGTATTCCGACCGGGACAGGGACCTACGAGCAGTACTTC. Translating it yields CASSIPTGTGTYEQYF.

This clonotype was observed many times. The V and J genes are TRBV20-1 and TRBJ2-3, with D perhaps TRBD1 or TRBD2 (5 bases each). The V end was cut by 3 bases, the J end by 5 bases, with 12 bases between. The CDR3 covers 13 residues. CDR1 is DFQATT and CDR2 is SNEGSKA in the germline V gene (reference sequence). The CDR3 DNA reads as TGCAGTGCTAGTGGGACCGAGGAAGATACGCAGTATTTT. This encodes CSASGTEEDTQYF.

This clonotype was counted a few times. The J gene is TRBJ2-3, the V gene TRBV12-2; TRBD2, the table's D call, was not compared with the DNA. TRBV12-2 is listed as a pseudogene. The CDR3 spans 13 residues. CDR3: CARMASGGDTQYF. The DNA of the CDR3 is TGTGCGAGGATGGCTAGCGGGGGAGATACGCAGTATTTT.

A remark on this clonotype: Possible read error: a much larger clone is one base away. The V and J genes are TRBV6-5 and TRBJ2-5; TRBD1 is a possible D gene (6 bases). CDR1 MNHEY and CDR2 SVGAGI come from the germline V gene. V was cut by 0 bases and J by 3 bases, with 17 bases left in between. CDR3 length equals 17 residues. CDR3 in DNA: TGTGCCAGCAGTTACTCGGTGGGGCAGGGGATGGAAGAGACCCAGTACTTC. As protein: CASSYSVGQGMEETQYF.

Turning to this clonotype: This could be a read error, since a much larger clone is one nucleotide away. The chain recombines TRBV4-3 with TRBJ2-3; D ambiguous. Germline assignment: CDR1 LGHNA and CDR2 YSLEER. This CDR3 contains 16 residues. Trimming shortened V by 1 base and J by 4 bases, and 15 bases separated the two germline ends. This chain's CDR3 is CASSQASHEVADTQYF. CDR3 bases: TGCGCCAGCAGCCAAGCTTCCCACGAAGTAGCAGATACGCAGTATTTT.

Note on this clonotype: This clone may be a read error of a much larger clone one base away. The J gene is TRBJ2-7, the V gene TRBV28, with TRBD1 matching 7 bases. Looked up from germline, CDR1 is MDHEN and CDR2 is SYDVKM. CDR3 length equals 12 residues. The CDR3 here is CASSNRGYERYF. CDR3 coding DNA: TGTGCCAGCAGCAACAGGGGCTACGAGCGGTACTTC. Full variable domain (remainder filled in from reference TRBV28 and TRBJ2-7): DVKVTQSSRYLVKRTGEKVFLECVQDMDHENMFWYRQDPGLGLRLIYFSYDVKMKEKGDIPEGYSVSREKKERFSLILESASTNQTSMYLCASSNRGYERYFGPGTRLTVT.

This chain joins TRBV14 and TRBJ2-7; 7 positions match TRBD1. From germline, CDR1 is SGHDN and CDR2 FVKESK. CDR3 size: 16 residues. J lost 7 bases, V lost 3 bases, and 15 bases had no gene match. CDR3 sequence: CASSHLVRTGLGEQYF. DNA for the CDR3: TGTGCCAGCAGCCACCTCGTCAGGACAGGCTTGGGGGAGCAGTACTTC.

In this sample, this clonotype turned up a few times. The gene calls are TRBV27 and TRBJ2-7, with D possibly TRBD2 on 7 matching bases. The CDR3 totals 14 residues. CDR1 MNHEY and CDR2 SMNVEV come from the germline V gene (reference sequence). V was shortened by 6 bases and J by 4 bases, with 16 bases between the two germline ends. CDR3 DNA sequence: TGTGCCAGCAGGCTCGGGGGGCTAGGATACGAGCAGTACTTC. Translation gives CASRLGGLGYEQYF.

As concerns this clonotype: A read error may explain this, as a much larger clone is one base away. The CDR3 does not close with the conserved phenylalanine or tryptophan, likely indicating a read error. The rearrangement links TRBV6-2 or TRBV6-3 to TRBJ1-1; unclear D gene. The ends were cut back, 2 bases at V and 5 bases at J, with 9 bases in the middle. The length of the CDR3 is 13 residues. Germline values: CDR1 MNHEY, CDR2 SVGEGT. The CDR3 DNA reads as TGTGCCAGCAGTTACGGCGCGGGTACTGAAGCTTTCCTT. Amino acid sequence: CASSYGAGTEAFL.

This clonotype was seen repeatedly, ten times or more. In nucleotides, the CDR3 is TGTGCCAGTAGTATTGTAAGAGCGGATACGCAGTATTTT. Residues: CASSIVRADTQYF. The rearrangement uses TRBV19 and TRBJ2-3; D remains ambiguous. V dropped 3 bases and J dropped 6 bases, with 10 bases sitting between them. The CDR3 spans 13 residues. The germline V gene has CDR1 LNHDA and CDR2 SQIVND (reference sequence).

The chain uses TRBV7-9 and TRBJ2-7; D tentatively reads TRBD1 or TRBD2 (5 bases each). Deletions cut 5 bases from V and 3 bases from J, with 14 bases between. Germline V CDR1 and CDR2: SEHNR, FQNEAQ (reference sequence). The CDR3 is 14 amino acids. CDR3 sequence (DNA): TGTGCCAGCAGCAAGCCCGGGACCGGCTACGAGCAGTACTTC. Protein: CASSKPGTGYEQYF.

This clonotype was counted many times. The V call is TRBV13, the J call TRBJ2-3; 10 bases are a match to TRBD2. CDR1 and CDR2 from the germline V gene are PRHDT and FYEKMQ (reference sequence). The J segment lost 5 bases and the V segment lost 2 bases, leaving 4 bases of the junction unmatched. This CDR3 has 15 residues. CDR3 loop: CASSLSLAGVDTQYF. The DNA for the CDR3 is TGTGCCAGCAGCTTATCCCTAGCGGGAGTAGATACGCAGTATTTT.

This clonotype showed up just once. The chain joins TRBV27 to TRBJ2-7; D might be TRBD1 (6 bases). The germline V gene has CDR1 MNHEY and CDR2 SMNVEV (reference sequence). The V end lost 3 bases, the J end lost 3 bases, and 12 bases lay between the germline ends. The CDR3 runs 14 residues. The CDR3 region is CASSFRGESYEQYF. DNA for the CDR3: TGTGCCAGCAGTTTCAGGGGAGAGAGCTACGAGCAGTACTTC.

This clonotype appeared many times. The chain has TRBV2 and TRBJ2-3; TRBD1 agrees at 9 bases. Germline CDR1 SNHLY, CDR2 FYNNEI. The CDR3 runs to 18 residues. The V gene end was trimmed by 10 bases and the J gene end by 2 bases; junction bases not matched to a gene: 19. CDR3 amino acids: CATYRGQSREYVTDTQYF. CDR3 nucleotides: TGTGCCACCTACAGGGGGCAATCGCGGGAGTATGTCACAGATACGCAGTATTTT.

V and J are TRBV6-2 or TRBV6-3 and TRBJ1-3, with a possible D match to TRBD1 (6 bases). The CDR3 has 16 residues. In germline, CDR1 is MNHEY, CDR2 SVGEGT. The germline V and J ends were trimmed by 2 bases and 0 bases, with 11 bases remaining between them. The chain's CDR3 is CASSYPGQNSGNTIYF. As DNA, the CDR3 is TGTGCCAGCAGTTACCCCGGACAGAACTCTGGAAACACCATATATTTT.